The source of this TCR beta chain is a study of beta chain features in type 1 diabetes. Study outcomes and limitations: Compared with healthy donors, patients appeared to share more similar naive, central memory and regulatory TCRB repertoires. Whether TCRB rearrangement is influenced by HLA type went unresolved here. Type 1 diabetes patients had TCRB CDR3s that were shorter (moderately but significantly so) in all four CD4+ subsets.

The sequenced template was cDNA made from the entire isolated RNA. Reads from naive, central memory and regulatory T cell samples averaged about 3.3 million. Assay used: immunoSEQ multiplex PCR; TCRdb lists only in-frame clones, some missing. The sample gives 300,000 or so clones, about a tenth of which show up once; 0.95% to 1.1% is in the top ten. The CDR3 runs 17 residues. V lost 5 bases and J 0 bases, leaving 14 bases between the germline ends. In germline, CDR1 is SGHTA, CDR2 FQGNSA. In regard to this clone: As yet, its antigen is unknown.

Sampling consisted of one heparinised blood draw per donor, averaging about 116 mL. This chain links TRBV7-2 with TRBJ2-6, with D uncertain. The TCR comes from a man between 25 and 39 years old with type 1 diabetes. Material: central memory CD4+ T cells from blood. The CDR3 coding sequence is TGTGCCAGCAGCCAACTTACCAGAAGCTCTGGGGCCAACGTCCTGACTTTC. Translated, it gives CASSQLTRSSGANVLTF. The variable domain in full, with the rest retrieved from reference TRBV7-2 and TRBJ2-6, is GAGVSQSPSNKVTEKGKDVELRCDPISGHTALYWYRQSLGQGLEFLIYFQGNSAPDKSGLPSDRFSAERTGGSVSTLTIQRTQQEDSAVYLCASSQLTRSSGANVLTFGAGSRLTVL.